This is a list of T cell receptor beta chains from one sample in a study of cytomegalovirus exposure and HLA in healthy donors. Produced via immunoSEQ multiplex PCR; TCRdb's table is partial and in-frame only. The sample carries 120,000 to 150,000 clones, 82% recorded once. Sequenced input: PBMCs. All receptors come from a male donor in good health and CMV-seronegative. Each CDR3 is given with its conserved first and last residue. The D gene is left open where the match is weak. Only part of the rows carry a size: once, few, many, or a class if the clone is expanded.

V gene	clone size	D gene	J gene	CDR3 length	CDR3 protein	CDR3 DNA
TRBV19	-	TRBD1	TRBJ2-7	13	CASSRDSYNEQYF	TGTGCCAGTAGTAGGGACAGTTACAACGAGCAGTACTTC
TRBV6-5	-	-	TRBJ1-2	14	CASSYSGQPYGYTF	TGTGCCAGCAGTTACTCCGGACAGCCTTATGGCTACACCTTC
TRBV30	-	TRBD1	TRBJ1-2	13	CAWSVQQGAGYTF	TGTGCCTGGAGTGTACAACAGGGGGCCGGCTACACCTTC
TRBV7-2	-	TRBD2	TRBJ2-3	15	CASSLRRESTDTQYF	TGTGCCAGCAGCTTAAGGCGGGAGTCCACAGATACGCAGTATTTT
TRBV4-1	-	TRBD1	TRBJ2-3	16	CASSQVGTGGPDTQYF	TGCGCCAGCAGCCAGGTCGGGACAGGGGGCCCAGATACGCAGTATTTT
TRBV7-6	-	TRBD2	TRBJ2-7	16	CASGPIGGRLVYEQYF	TGTGCCAGCGGACCCATCGGGGGGAGATTAGTTTACGAGCAGTACTTC
TRBV10-3	few	TRBD1	TRBJ2-5	12	CAIRQGQETQYF	TGTGCCATCAGACAGGGGCAAGAGACCCAGTACTTC
TRBV5-6	-	TRBD1	TRBJ2-3	16	CASSFRPGQYTDTQYF	TGTGCCAGCAGCTTCCGGCCGGGACAGTACACAGATACGCAGTATTTT
TRBV6-5	once	-	TRBJ2-7	13	CASSYSLSYEQYF	TGTGCCAGCAGTTACTCCTTATCCTACGAGCAGTACTTC
TRBV5-1	-	TRBD1	TRBJ2-7	14	CASSFDRGSYEQYF	TGCGCCAGCAGCTTTGACAGGGGTTCCTACGAGCAGTACTTC
TRBV9	-	TRBD2	TRBJ2-3	18	CASSVGTSGRMAADTQYF	TGTGCCAGCAGCGTAGGTACTAGCGGGAGGATGGCTGCAGATACGCAGTATTTT
TRBV27	-	TRBD1	TRBJ2-7	16	CASSLSRKGAAYEQYF	TGTGCCAGCAGTTTATCAAGGAAGGGGGCGGCATACGAGCAGTACTTC
TRBV2	-	-	TRBJ2-3	15	CASSGTVSSTDTQYF	TGTGCCAGCAGTGGGACAGTGTCTAGCACAGATACGCAGTATTTT
TRBV9	-	TRBD2	TRBJ2-7	15	CASSSGAGASYEQYF	TGTGCCAGCAGCAGCGGGGCGGGAGCCTCCTACGAGCAGTACTTC
TRBV27	once	TRBD1	TRBJ1-2	14	CASSGTGADYGYTF	TGTGCCAGCAGCGGGACAGGGGCTGATTATGGCTACACCTTC
TRBV9	-	-	TRBJ1-2	13	CASSVGRDEGYTF	TGTGCCAGCAGCGTCGGGCGGGATGAAGGCTACACCTTC
TRBV19	once	TRBD2	TRBJ2-2	14	CASNLAGGFGELFF	TGTGCCAGTAATTTAGCGGGAGGGTTCGGGGAGCTGTTTTTT
TRBV10-3	-	-	TRBJ1-3	13	CATQTSSGNTIYF	TGTGCCACCCAGACAAGCTCTGGAAACACCATATATTTT
TRBV6-4	-	-	TRBJ2-3	13	CATSTRETDTQYF	TGTGCCACCTCGACGAGGGAAACAGATACGCAGTATTTT
TRBV19	once	-	TRBJ1-5	13	CASTEQSNQPQHF	TGTGCCAGTACGGAACAGTCGAATCAGCCCCAGCATTTT
TRBV7-2	-	-	TRBJ2-2	12	CASSRDTGELFF	TGTGCCAGCAGCCGAGACACCGGGGAGCTGTTTTTT
TRBV9	-	-	TRBJ2-7	15	CASSVGGTGGGEQYF	TGTGCCAGCAGCGTAGGTGGGACGGGGGGCGGCGAGCAGTACTTC
TRBV30	once	-	TRBJ1-4	13	CAWTPGANEKLFF	TGTGCCTGGACCCCGGGAGCTAATGAAAAACTGTTTTTT
TRBV5-1	-	TRBD1	TRBJ2-7	16	CASSALTGGIRYEQYF	TGCGCCAGCAGTGCCTTAACAGGGGGCATCCGCTACGAGCAGTACTTC
TRBV12-5	-	TRBD2	TRBJ2-3	15	CASGLTSGNTDTQYF	TGTGCTAGTGGTTTGACTAGCGGAAACACAGATACGCAGTATTTT
TRBV10-3	-	TRBD2	TRBJ2-1	14	CAISVLAGYNEQFF	TGTGCCATCAGTGTGCTAGCGGGCTACAATGAGCAGTTCTTC
TRBV6-6	-	-	TRBJ2-2	13	CASAPEEPGELFF	TGTGCCAGTGCACCCGAGGAGCCCGGGGAGCTGTTTTTT
TRBV30	once	TRBD1	TRBJ1-2	12	CAWNRQGEIYTF	TGTGCCTGGAACCGGCAGGGGGAGATCTACACCTTC
TRBV6-5	once	-	TRBJ2-3	12	CASREAGDTQYF	TGTGCCAGCCGAGAAGCGGGAGATACGCAGTATTTT
TRBV29-1	-	TRBD2	TRBJ2-1	14	CSVEKREDYNEQFF	TGCAGCGTGGAAAAGCGGGAGGACTACAATGAGCAGTTCTTC
TRBV5-4	-	TRBD1	TRBJ2-2	15	CASSSGQGKTGELFF	TGTGCCAGCAGCTCGGGACAGGGGAAAACCGGGGAGCTGTTTTTT
TRBV28	-	-	TRBJ2-7	14	CASNIRPEGDEQYF	TGTGCCAGCAACATTAGACCCGAAGGGGACGAGCAGTACTTC
TRBV5-4	-	-	TRBJ2-7	14	CASSLAGRSYEQYF	TGTGCCAGCAGCTTGGCCGGTCGTAGCTACGAGCAGTACTTC
TRBV13	-	TRBD1	TRBJ1-3	14	CASNQQGDGNTIYF	TGTGCCAGCAATCAACAGGGGGATGGAAACACCATATATTTT
TRBV7-8	-	TRBD1	TRBJ1-3	18	CASSLGPWTGGSGNTIYF	TGTGCCAGCAGCTTAGGGCCCTGGACAGGGGGCTCTGGAAACACCATATATTTT
TRBV7-8	-	-	TRBJ2-1	16	CASSLERGMSYNEQFF	TGTGCCAGCAGCTTAGAACGGGGGATGTCCTACAATGAGCAGTTCTTC
TRBV19	few	TRBD1	TRBJ2-2	13	CASRRGPTGELFF	TGTGCCAGTAGGAGGGGGCCCACCGGGGAGCTGTTTTTT
TRBV7-6	-	TRBD1	TRBJ2-7	15	CASSLSPGTGYEQYF	TGTGCCAGCAGCTTGTCCCCCGGGACAGGCTACGAGCAGTACTTC
TRBV28	-	-	TRBJ1-1	11	CASSQRGSAFF	TGTGCCAGCAGTCAAAGGGGGTCGGCTTTCTTT
TRBV4-3	-	TRBD2	TRBJ2-3	19	CASSQVLSDVGRAADTQYF	TGCGCCAGCAGCCAAGTTTTGTCTGACGTCGGGAGGGCAGCAGATACGCAGTATTTT
TRBV6-5	-	TRBD1	TRBJ2-1	14	CASSYQGTANEQFF	TGTGCCAGCAGTTACCAAGGGACAGCCAATGAGCAGTTCTTC
TRBV28	-	-	TRBJ2-7	14	CASSLQGSSYEQYF	TGTGCCAGCAGTTTACAGGGGAGCTCCTACGAGCAGTACTTC
TRBV7-9	-	TRBD1	TRBJ1-5	16	CASSLFEGAQSQPQHF	TGTGCCAGCAGCTTATTTGAGGGGGCGCAAAGTCAGCCCCAGCATTTT
TRBV5-1	-	TRBD1	TRBJ2-1	16	CASSLGPGQGATEQFF	TGCGCCAGCAGCTTAGGGCCCGGACAGGGGGCGACTGAGCAGTTCTTC
TRBV7-2	-	-	TRBJ2-1	15	CASSLTAGTYNEQFF	TGTGCCAGCAGCTTGACAGCGGGTACCTACAATGAGCAGTTCTTC
TRBV11-2	-	TRBD2	TRBJ2-1	15	CASSLTSGGYNEQFF	TGTGCCAGCAGCTTAACATCGGGGGGATACAATGAGCAGTTCTTC
TRBV2	-	-	TRBJ1-4	14	CASGEDGPTQKLFF	TGTGCCAGCGGGGAGGACGGGCCGACTCAAAAACTGTTTTTT
TRBV11-3	few	-	TRBJ2-3	14	CASSLTDGSATQYF	TGTGCCAGCAGCTTAACCGACGGGTCTGCTACGCAGTATTTT
TRBV2	-	TRBD1	TRBJ2-5	14	CASSGTGVQETQYF	TGTGCCAGCAGTGGGACAGGGGTACAAGAGACCCAGTACTTC
TRBV6-5	-	-	TRBJ2-7	14	CASSLTGFLDEQYF	TGTGCCAGCAGCCTAACAGGGTTCTTGGACGAGCAGTACTTC
TRBV7-2	few	-	TRBJ2-7	15	CASSLDRVPSYEQYF	TGTGCCAGCAGCTTAGACAGGGTGCCATCTTACGAGCAGTACTTC